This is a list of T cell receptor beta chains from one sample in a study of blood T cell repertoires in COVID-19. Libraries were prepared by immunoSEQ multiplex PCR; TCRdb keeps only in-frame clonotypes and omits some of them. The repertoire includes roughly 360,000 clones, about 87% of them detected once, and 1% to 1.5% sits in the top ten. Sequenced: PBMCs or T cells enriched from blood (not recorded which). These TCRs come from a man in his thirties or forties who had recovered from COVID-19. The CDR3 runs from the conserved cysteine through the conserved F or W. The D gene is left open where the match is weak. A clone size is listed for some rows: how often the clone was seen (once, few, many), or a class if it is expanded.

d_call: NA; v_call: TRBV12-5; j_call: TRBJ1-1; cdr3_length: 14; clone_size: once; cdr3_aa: CASGLNFVQSEAFF; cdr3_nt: TGTGCTAGTGGTTTAAATTTCGTACAGAGTGAAGCTTTCTTT
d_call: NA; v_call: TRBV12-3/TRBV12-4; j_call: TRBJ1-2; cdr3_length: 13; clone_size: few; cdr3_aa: CASSTRQVYGYTF; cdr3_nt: TGTGCCAGCAGCACCCGACAGGTCTATGGCTACACCTTC
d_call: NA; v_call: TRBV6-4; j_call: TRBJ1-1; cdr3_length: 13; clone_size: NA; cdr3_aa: CASSDSMNTEAFF; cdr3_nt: TGTGCCAGCAGTGACAGCATGAACACTGAAGCTTTCTTT
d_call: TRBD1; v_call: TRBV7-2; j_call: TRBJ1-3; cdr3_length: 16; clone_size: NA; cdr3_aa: CASSLAGTGVGNTIYF; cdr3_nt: TGTGCCAGCAGCTTAGCGGGCACAGGGGTTGGAAACACCATATATTTT
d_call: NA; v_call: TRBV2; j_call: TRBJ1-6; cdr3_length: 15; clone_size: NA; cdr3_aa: CASSAQEVYNSPLHF; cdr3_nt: TGTGCCAGCAGTGCTCAGGAAGTTTATAATTCACCCCTCCACTTT
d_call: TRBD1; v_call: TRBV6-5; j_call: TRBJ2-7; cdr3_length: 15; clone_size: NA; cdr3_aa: CASTGDGTVFYEQYF; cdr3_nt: TGTGCCAGCACCGGAGACGGGACAGTCTTCTACGAGCAGTACTTC
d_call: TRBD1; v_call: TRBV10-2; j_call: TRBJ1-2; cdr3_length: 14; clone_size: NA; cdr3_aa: CASSFRDRGLGYTF; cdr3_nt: TGCGCCAGCAGTTTCCGGGACAGGGGGCTTGGCTACACCTTC
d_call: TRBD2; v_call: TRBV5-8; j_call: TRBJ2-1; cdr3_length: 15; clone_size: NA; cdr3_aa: CASSFGSGGYNEQFF; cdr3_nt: TGTGCCAGCAGCTTTGGTAGCGGGGGCTACAATGAGCAGTTCTTC
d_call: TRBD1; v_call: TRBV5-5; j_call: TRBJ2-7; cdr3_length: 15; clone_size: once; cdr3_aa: CASSFPGQGLYEQYF; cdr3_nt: TGTGCCAGCAGCTTCCCGGGACAGGGGCTGTACGAGCAGTACTTC
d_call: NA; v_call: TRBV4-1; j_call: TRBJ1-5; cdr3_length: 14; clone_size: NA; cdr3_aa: CASSQTPDAEPQHF; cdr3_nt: TGCGCCAGCAGCCAGACCCCGGATGCGGAGCCCCAGCATTTT
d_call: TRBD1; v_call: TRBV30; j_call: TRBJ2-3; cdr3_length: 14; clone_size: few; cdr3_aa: CAWKPGQHTDTQYF; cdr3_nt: TGTGCCTGGAAACCGGGACAGCACACAGATACGCAGTATTTT
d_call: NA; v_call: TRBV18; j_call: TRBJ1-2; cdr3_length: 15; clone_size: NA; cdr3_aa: CASSPSGVPNYGYTF; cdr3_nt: TGTGCCAGCTCACCGTCAGGGGTCCCGAACTATGGCTACACCTTC
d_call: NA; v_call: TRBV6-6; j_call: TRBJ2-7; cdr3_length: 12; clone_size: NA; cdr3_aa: CASSRTVYEQYF; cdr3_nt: TGTGCCAGCAGTCGGACAGTCTACGAGCAGTACTTC
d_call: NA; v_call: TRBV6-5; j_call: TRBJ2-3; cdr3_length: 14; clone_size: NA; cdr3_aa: CASSYRDNPDTQYF; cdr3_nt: TGTGCCAGCAGCTACCGGGACAATCCAGATACGCAGTATTTT
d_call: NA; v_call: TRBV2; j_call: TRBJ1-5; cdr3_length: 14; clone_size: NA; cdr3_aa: CASSVTGVGQPQHF; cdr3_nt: TGTGCCAGCAGTGTCACGGGGGTCGGTCAGCCCCAGCATTTT
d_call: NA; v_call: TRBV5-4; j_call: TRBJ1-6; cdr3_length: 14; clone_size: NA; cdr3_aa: CASSFFGASSPLHF; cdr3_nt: TGTGCCAGCAGCTTTTTTGGGGCCAGTTCACCCCTCCACTTT
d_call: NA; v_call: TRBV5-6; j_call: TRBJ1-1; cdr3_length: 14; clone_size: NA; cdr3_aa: CASSLAGENTEAFF; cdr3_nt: TGTGCCAGCAGCTTGGCAGGGGAGAACACTGAAGCTTTCTTT
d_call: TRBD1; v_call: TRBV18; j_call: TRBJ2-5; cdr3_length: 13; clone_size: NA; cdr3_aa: CASSPDRAETQYF; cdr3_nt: TGTGCCAGCTCACCAGACAGGGCGGAGACCCAGTACTTC
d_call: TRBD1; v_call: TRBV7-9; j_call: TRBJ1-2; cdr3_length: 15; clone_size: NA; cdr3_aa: CASRAGPGGAYGYTF; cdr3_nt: TGTGCCAGCCGAGCGGGGCCAGGGGGCGCATATGGCTACACCTTC
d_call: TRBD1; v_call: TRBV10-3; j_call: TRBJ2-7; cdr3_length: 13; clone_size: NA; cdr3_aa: CAISEGTDYEQYF; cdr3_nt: TGTGCCATCAGTGAGGGGACAGACTACGAGCAGTACTTC
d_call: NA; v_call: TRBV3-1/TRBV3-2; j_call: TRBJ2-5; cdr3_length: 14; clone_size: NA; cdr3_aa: CASSQVGGRETQYF; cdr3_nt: TGTGCCAGCAGCCAGGTGGGGGGGCGGGAGACCCAGTACTTC
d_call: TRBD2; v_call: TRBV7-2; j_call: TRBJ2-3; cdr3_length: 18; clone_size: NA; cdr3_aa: CASSQTSGGVRSTDTQYF; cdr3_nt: TGTGCCAGCAGCCAGACTAGCGGGGGTGTGAGAAGCACAGATACGCAGTATTTT
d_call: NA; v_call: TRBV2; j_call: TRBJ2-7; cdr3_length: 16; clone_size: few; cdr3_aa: CASSEALPGSSYEQYF; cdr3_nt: TGTGCCAGCAGTGAAGCCCTACCGGGGAGTTCCTACGAGCAGTACTTC
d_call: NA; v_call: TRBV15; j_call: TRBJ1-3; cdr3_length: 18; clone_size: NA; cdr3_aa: CATSRVWAGSDSGNTIYF; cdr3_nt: TGTGCCACCAGCAGAGTTTGGGCAGGGTCAGACTCTGGAAACACCATATATTTT
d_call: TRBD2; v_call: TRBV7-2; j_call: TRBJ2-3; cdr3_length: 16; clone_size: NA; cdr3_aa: CASSLGGSGGSDTQYF; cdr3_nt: TGTGCCAGCAGCTTAGGGGGTAGCGGGGGCTCAGATACGCAGTATTTT
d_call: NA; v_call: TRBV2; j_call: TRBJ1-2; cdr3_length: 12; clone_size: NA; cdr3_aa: CASRGLRATYTF; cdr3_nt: TGTGCCAGCAGGGGACTCAGGGCTACCTACACCTTC
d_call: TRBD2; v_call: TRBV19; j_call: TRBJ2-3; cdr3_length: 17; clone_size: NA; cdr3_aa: CASSIGLTSLPTDTQYF; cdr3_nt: TGTGCCAGTAGTATAGGATTGACTAGCCTACCCACAGATACGCAGTATTTT
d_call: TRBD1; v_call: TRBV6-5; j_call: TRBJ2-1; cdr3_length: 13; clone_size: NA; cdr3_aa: CASRDSSYNEQFF; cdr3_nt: TGTGCCAGCCGGGACAGCTCCTACAATGAGCAGTTCTTC
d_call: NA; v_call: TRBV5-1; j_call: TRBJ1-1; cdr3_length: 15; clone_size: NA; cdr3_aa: CASSLGGQMNTEAFF; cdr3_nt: TGCGCCAGCAGCTTGGGAGGACAGATGAACACTGAAGCTTTCTTT
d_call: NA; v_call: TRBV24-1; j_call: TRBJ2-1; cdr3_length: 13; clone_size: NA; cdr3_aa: CATSEGNYNEQFF; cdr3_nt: TGTGCCACCAGTGAGGGCAACTACAATGAGCAGTTCTTC
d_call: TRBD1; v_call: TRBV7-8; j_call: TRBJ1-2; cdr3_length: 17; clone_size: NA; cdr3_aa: CASSPRDRGPLDYGYTF; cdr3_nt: TGTGCCAGCAGCCCCCGGGACAGGGGGCCCCTAGACTATGGCTACACCTTC
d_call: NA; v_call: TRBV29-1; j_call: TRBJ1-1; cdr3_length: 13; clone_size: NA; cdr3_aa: CSVEDRGNTEAFF; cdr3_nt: TGCAGCGTTGAAGATCGGGGTAACACTGAAGCTTTCTTT
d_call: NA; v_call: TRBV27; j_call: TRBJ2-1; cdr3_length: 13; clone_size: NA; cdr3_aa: CASSYESYNEQFF; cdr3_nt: TGTGCCAGCAGTTACGAGTCCTACAATGAGCAGTTCTTC
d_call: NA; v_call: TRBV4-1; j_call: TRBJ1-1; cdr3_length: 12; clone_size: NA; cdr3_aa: CASSRTGSEAFF; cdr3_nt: TGCGCCAGCAGCCGAACGGGATCTGAAGCTTTCTTT
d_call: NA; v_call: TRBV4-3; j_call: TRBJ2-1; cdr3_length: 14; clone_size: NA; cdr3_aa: CASSPGYNYNEQFF; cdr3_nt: TGCGCCAGCAGCCCAGGGTACAACTACAATGAGCAGTTCTTC